This entry lists 13 T cell receptor beta chains sequenced from one sample in a study of cytomegalovirus exposure and HLA in healthy donors. Both 60 Vbeta primers and 13 Jbeta primers went into the PCR. Sequencing was performed with immunoSEQ multiplex PCR; in TCRdb, only in-frame clones are kept and a portion is missing. The sample has a few hundred thousand clones, 84% seen once. The material sequenced was PBMCs. The receptors were gathered from a woman between 35 and 50 years old in good health and CMV-seropositive.

The chain employs TRBV9 and TRBJ2-1, with 7 bases that match TRBD2. Unmatched junction bases numbered 6, after V lost 0 bases and J lost 0 bases. The CDR3 sequence is 17 residues long. CDR1 and CDR2 from the germline V gene are SGDLS and YYNGEE. CDR3 sequence reads: CASSVDLADFSYNEQFF. CDR3 bases: TGTGCCAGCAGCGTAGATCTAGCGGACTTCTCCTACAATGAGCAGTTCTTC. Combining the CDR3 with reference TRBV9 and TRBJ2-1 gives the whole variable domain DSGVTQTPKHLITATGQRVTLRCSPRSGDLSVYWYQQSLDQGLQFLIQYYNGEERAKGNILERFSAQQFPDLHSELNLSSLELGDSALYFCASSVDLADFSYNEQFFGPGTRLTVL.

The gene calls are TRBV19 and TRBJ2-5; 7 nucleotides align to TRBD2. This CDR3 spans 14 amino acids. J gave up 5 bases and V 4 bases, and 7 bases lay outside the gene matches. Looked up from germline, CDR1 is LNHDA and CDR2 is SQIVND (reference sequence). The DNA of the CDR3 is TGTGCCAGTAGTACCTCGGGGGGAAGGGAGACCCAGTACTTC. Protein sequence: CASSTSGGRETQYF.

This clone has more than one count but fewer than ten. This chain uses TRBV2 with TRBJ2-7, with D maybe TRBD2 (5 bases). The CDR3 consists of 13 residues. Germline-derived CDR1 and CDR2 are SNHLY and FYNNEI. Trimming stripped 5 bases from V and 4 bases from J, with 12 bases between. CDR3 region: CASSSGIRYEQYF. The CDR3 DNA follows: TGTGCCAGCAGTTCGGGGATCAGATACGAGCAGTACTTC.

The V gene is TRBV6-5, the J gene TRBJ2-3; 12 bases map to TRBD2. The CDR3 has 14 residues. J lost 8 bases, V lost 5 bases, and 5 bases had no gene match. The germline gives CDR1 MNHEY, CDR2 SVGAGI. This chain's CDR3 is CASSRLAGDPTQYF. The CDR3 DNA reads as TGTGCCAGCAGTCGACTAGCGGGAGACCCTACGCAGTATTTT.

The chain uses TRBV10-3 and TRBJ2-1, with 15 positions matching TRBD2. The CDR3 is 18 amino acids. Unmatched junction bases numbered 12, after V lost 6 bases and J lost 6 bases. Germline V lookup: CDR1 ENHRY, CDR2 SYGVKD. The CDR3 DNA is TGTGCCATCAGCACGACCGGGACTAGCGGGAGGCACATCAATGAGCAGTTCTTC. Translating gives CAISTTGTSGRHINEQFF.

This clone appeared once. This chain connects TRBV21-1 to TRBJ2-6; no check of the table's D call, TRBD1, against the DNA was made. TRBV21-1 is noted as a pseudogene. The CDR3 is made up of 19 amino acids. The CDR3 nucleotides are TGTGCCAGCAGCACGCAAAATGACAGTGTCTGCTCTGGGGCCAACGTCCTGACTTTC. Its translation is CASSTQNDSVCSGANVLTF.

V gene TRBV28 combines with J gene TRBJ2-3; perhaps TRBD2 as D (5 bases). Trimming took off 7 bases at V and 3 bases at J, with 20 bases between the two ends. This CDR3 comprises 16 residues. From germline, CDR1 is MDHEN and CDR2 SYDVKM. The CDR3 sequence is CASTAGQFGGTDTQYF. CDR3 DNA: TGTGCCAGCACCGCGGGCCAGTTTGGAGGAACAGATACGCAGTATTTT.

This clone showed up just a few times. The genes are TRBV5-6 and TRBJ2-7, with D possibly matching TRBD2 (5 bases). The CDR3 is 14 amino acids. The germline V gene has CDR1 SGHDT and CDR2 YYEEEE. Between the trimmed V and J ends, which lost 7 bases and 0 bases, there was a span of 14 bases. The CDR3 nucleotides read TGTGCCAGCCACCACAGCGGCCCCTCCTACGAGCAGTACTTC. Its translation is CASHHSGPSYEQYF.

This clone was detected once. The gene calls are TRBV9 and TRBJ2-5; the D is unclear. The CDR3 has 13 amino acids. V was cut by 0 bases and J by 3 bases, with 6 bases left in between. Germline values: CDR1 SGDLS, CDR2 YYNGEE. The CDR3 protein is CASSVAVEETQYF. The CDR3 bases are TGTGCCAGCAGCGTAGCCGTAGAAGAGACCCAGTACTTC.

The chain links TRBV4-2 to TRBJ2-7; TRBD1 might be the D (5 bases). Germline V gene lookup returns CDR1 LGHNA and CDR2 YNFKEQ. V dropped 0 bases and J dropped 2 bases, with 17 bases sitting between them. CDR3 size: 17 residues. The CDR3 DNA follows: TGTGCCAGCAGCCAAGAAACCGACAGCAATGGGGCCTACGAGCAGTACTTC. This codes for CASSQETDSNGAYEQYF.

The V call is TRBV28, the J call TRBJ2-2; D might be TRBD1 (5 bases). This CDR3 is built from 15 residues. Germline CDR1 MDHEN, CDR2 SYDVKM. The germline V and J ends were trimmed by 5 bases and 0 bases, with 10 bases remaining between them. The CDR3 sequence: CASSLDSTNTGELFF. The CDR3 nucleotides read TGTGCCAGCAGTCTTGACAGTACGAACACCGGGGAGCTGTTTTTT.

Worth noting for this clone: Other nucleotide sequences from this sample produce the same CDR3. The V and J genes are TRBV18 and TRBJ1-6; D uncertain. V lost 2 bases to trimming and J lost 6 bases, with 5 bases between them. This CDR3 is built from 13 residues. The V gene's germline CDR1 is KGHSH and CDR2 LQKENI. Written as DNA, the CDR3 is TGTGCCAGCTCACCAGGCAGTAATTCACCCCTCCACTTT. Protein sequence: CASSPGSNSPLHF.

The rearrangement uses TRBV27 and TRBJ2-7; 9 bases align to TRBD1. The CDR3 length is 13 residues. Unmatched junction bases numbered 2, after V lost 5 bases and J lost 3 bases. In germline, CDR1 is MNHEY, CDR2 SMNVEV (reference sequence). CDR3 sequence (DNA): TGTGCCAGCAGTACGGGACAGGGCTACGAGCAGTACTTC. Translation gives CASSTGQGYEQYF.